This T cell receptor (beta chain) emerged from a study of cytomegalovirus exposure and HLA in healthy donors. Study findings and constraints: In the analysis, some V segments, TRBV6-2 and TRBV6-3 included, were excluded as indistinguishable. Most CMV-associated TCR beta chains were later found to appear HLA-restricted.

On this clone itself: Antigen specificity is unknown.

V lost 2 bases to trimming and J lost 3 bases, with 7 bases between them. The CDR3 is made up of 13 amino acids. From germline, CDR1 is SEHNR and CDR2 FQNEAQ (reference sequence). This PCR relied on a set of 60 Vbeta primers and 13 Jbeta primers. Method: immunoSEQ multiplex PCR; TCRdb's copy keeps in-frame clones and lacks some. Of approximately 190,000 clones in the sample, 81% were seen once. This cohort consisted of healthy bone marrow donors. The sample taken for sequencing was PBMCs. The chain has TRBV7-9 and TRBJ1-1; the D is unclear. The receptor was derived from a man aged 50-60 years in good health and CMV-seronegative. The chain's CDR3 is CASSLRTDTEAFF. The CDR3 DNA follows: TGTGCCAGCAGCTTACGAACGGACACTGAAGCTTTCTTT.